This TCR beta chain was identified in a study of shared clonotypes between healthy human individuals. Libraries were prepared by immunoSEQ multiplex PCR; TCRdb keeps only in-frame clonotypes and omits some of them. The sample shows hundreds of thousands of clones, over 65% of them seen only once. V shed 3 bases, J shed 3 bases, and the junction held 9 bases outside the gene matches. CDR1 and CDR2 (germline): LNHDA, SQIVND (reference sequence). The CDR3 extends over 16 amino acids. The specimen was memory CD4+ T cells sorted from blood. Subset denoted: CD45RA-negative fraction. The receptor was isolated from a woman in her 30s in good health. The V and J genes are TRBV19 and TRBJ2-7; 9 nucleotides line up with TRBD1. CDR3 in DNA: TGTGCCAGTAGTATCGGACTGACAGGGGGGAACTACGAGCAGTACTTC. It yields the protein CASSIGLTGGNYEQYF.